A single sample is the source of the 9 T cell receptor beta chains below, sequenced in a study of identifying expanded T cells in peripheral blood. The protocol was immunoSEQ multiplex PCR, while the TCRdb copy is restricted to in-frame clones and leaves out a portion. The repertoire holds approximately 130,000 clones, with approximately 88% as singletons. The sequencing sample was made of blood. Receptors originate from a person between 18 and 69 years old in good health.

Only a few counts were recorded for this clone. The rearrangement joins TRBV2 to TRBJ2-7; D is perhaps TRBD1 (6 bases). The V gene lost 3 bases and the J gene lost 0 bases, with 9 bases spanning the gap. The germline V gene has CDR1 SNHLY and CDR2 FYNNEI. This CDR3 has 14 residues. The CDR3 region is CASSDRGNSYEQYF. The CDR3 DNA reads as TGTGCCAGCAGTGATAGGGGGAACTCCTACGAGCAGTACTTC.

J is TRBJ2-7 and V is TRBV11-2; perhaps TRBD1 as D (5 bases). Trimming left V 5 bases short and J 3 bases short, with 17 bases between. CDR1 is SGHAT and CDR2 is FQNNGV in the germline V gene. This CDR3 has 15 residues. CDR3 sequence reads: CASSPVSGYGYEQYF. The CDR3 DNA reads as TGTGCCAGCAGCCCGGTATCAGGGTACGGCTACGAGCAGTACTTC.

The chain couples TRBV5-1 to TRBJ1-6; D not certain. The CDR3 runs to 14 residues. Germline V lookup: CDR1 SGHRS, CDR2 YFSETQ. The germline V and J ends were trimmed by 0 bases and 7 bases, with 8 bases remaining between them. CDR3 sequence: CASSLGRTNSPLHF. In nucleotides, the CDR3 is TGCGCCAGCAGCTTGGGACGGACGAATTCACCCCTCCACTTT. Looking up the rest from reference TRBV5-1 and TRBJ1-6 gives the full variable domain: KAGVTQTPRYLIKTRGQQVTLSCSPISGHRSVSWYQQTPGQGLQFLFEYFSETQRNKGNFPGRFSGRQFSNSRSEMNVSTLELGDSALYLCASSLGRTNSPLHFGNGTRLTVT.

The V call is TRBV30, the J call TRBJ1-2; no reliable D call. This CDR3 contains 11 residues. V lost 6 bases, J lost 7 bases, and 12 bases lay in between. The germline CDR1 and CDR2 sequences are GTSNPN and SVGIG (reference sequence). The DNA for the CDR3 is TGTGCCTGCGCCCGGGGAAGTGGCTACACCTTC. Protein product: CACARGSGYTF.

The sample holds one count of this clone. The gene calls are TRBV6-5 and TRBJ2-7, with TRBD1 identical over 8 bases. Per the germline V gene, CDR1 is MNHEY and CDR2 is SVGAGI. V was pared by 6 bases and J by 4 bases, with 5 bases of the junction left unmatched. The CDR3 sequence is 13 residues long. In DNA, the CDR3 is TGTGCCAGCAGAACCACAGGGGGATACGAGCAGTACTTC. It translates to CASRTTGGYEQYF.

This chain connects TRBV6-6 to TRBJ1-1, with D maybe TRBD1 (6 bases). Germline V gene lookup returns CDR1 MNHNY and CDR2 SVGAGI (reference sequence). The CDR3 has 15 amino acids. V lost 6 bases, J lost 0 bases, and 14 bases lay in between. The CDR3 reads CASRPIQGMNTEAFF. CDR3 DNA: TGTGCCAGCAGGCCGATTCAGGGGATGAACACTGAAGCTTTCTTT.

The chain carries TRBV29-1 and TRBJ1-2; a possible D gene is TRBD1 (5 bases). The germline gives CDR1 SQVTM, CDR2 ANQGSEA. The V and J ends lost 4 bases and 0 bases respectively, with 15 bases between them. This CDR3 comprises 15 residues. CDR3 bases: TGCAGCGTTGGCTTGGGGGGGATAGCTAACTATGGCTACACCTTC. Its protein product is CSVGLGGIANYGYTF. Full variable domain (remainder filled in from reference TRBV29-1 and TRBJ1-2): SAVISQKPSRDICQRGTSLTIQCQVDSQVTMMFWYRQQPGQSLTLIATANQGSEATYESGFVIDKFPISRPNLTFSTLTVSNMSPEDSSIYLCSVGLGGIANYGYTFGSGTRLTVV.

The table lists this clone with a count of one. The rearrangement joins TRBV11-3 to TRBJ1-4; no clear D gene. The CDR3 loop spans 14 amino acids. The V end was cut by 6 bases, the J end by 4 bases, with 12 bases between. Germline-derived CDR1 and CDR2 are SGHNT and YENEEA. The CDR3 nucleotides read TGTGCCAGCAGTGAGGACGGTCTTAATGAAAAACTGTTTTTT. It encodes CASSEDGLNEKLFF.

The V gene is TRBV7-7, the J gene TRBJ2-3; 11 bases map to TRBD2. The length of the CDR3 is 15 residues. From germline, CDR1 is SSHAT and CDR2 FNYEAQ (reference sequence). The junction had 5 bases not matched to a gene; V was cut back by 5 bases and J by 4 bases. The DNA of the CDR3 is TGTGCCAGCAGCGCTAATAGCGGGGGGGCAGATACGCAGTATTTT. As protein: CASSANSGGADTQYF. Full variable domain (rest looked up from reference TRBV7-7 and TRBJ2-3): GAGVSQSPRYKVTKRGQDVTLRCDPISSHATLYWYQQALGQGPEFLTYFNYEAQPDKSGLPSDRFSAERPEGSISTLTIQRTEQRDSAMYRCASSANSGGADTQYFGPGTRLTVL.